Below, 22 T cell receptor beta chains from the same sample are listed, as sequenced in a study of blood T cells in healthy people across ages (dated by TCRdb to 2013 to 2016). The library was made by 5' RACE. Instrument used: Illumina HiSeq 2500. A second PCR of roughly 7 to 11 cycles was performed with a sample-barcoded 5' primer and a J-beta primer mix. The public reads were reprocessed in TCRdb via fastp at Q25 and MiXCR, keeping in-frame beta chains. Entries that share a CDR3 protein sequence are merged under the most common genes and DNA. Across this sample there are roughly 680,000 distinct CDR3 sequences, with over 20% seen only once. 3.6% of the sample comes from the top ten. Sequencing was carried out using blood. These receptors were collected from a man between 65 and 85 years old in good health.

This clonotype was seen at least ten times. A read error may explain this, as a much larger clone is one base away. The chain joins TRBV12-3 or TRBV12-4 to TRBJ2-7; D not certain. Trimming removed 6 bases from V and 3 bases from J, with 6 bases in between. CDR3 length equals 11 residues. The CDR3 DNA reads as TGTGCCAGCAGCTCGTTCTACGAGCAGTACTTC. Protein product: CASSSFYEQYF.

The sample holds many counts of this clonotype. The chain links TRBV5-1 to TRBJ2-5, with TRBD1 matching over 11 bases. The germline V gene encodes CDR1 SGHRS and CDR2 YFSETQ. V shed 7 bases, J shed 4 bases, and the junction held 3 bases outside the gene matches. This CDR3 is 13 amino acids long. CDR3 sequence: CASGQGARETQYF. The CDR3 nucleotides read TGCGCCAGCGGACAGGGGGCCAGAGAGACCCAGTACTTC.

The rearrangement joins TRBV20-1 to TRBJ2-5, with D possibly being TRBD2 (7 bases). The germline V and J ends were trimmed by 0 bases and 2 bases, with 16 bases remaining between them. The CDR3 covers 16 residues. The germline gives CDR1 DFQATT, CDR2 SNEGSKA (reference sequence). The CDR3 region has the DNA TGCAGTGCTAGAGATATGGGCGGGGGCCAACAAGAGACCCAGTACTTC. Its protein product is CSARDMGGGQQETQYF.

This clonotype has only a few counts. The rearrangement uses TRBV7-9 and TRBJ1-2, with TRBD1 matching over 7 bases. Per germline, CDR1 SEHNR and CDR2 FQNEAQ (reference sequence). The V and J ends lost 5 bases and 2 bases, in that order; junction bases with no gene match: 5. The CDR3 consists of 14 residues. CDR3 protein: CASSESGQNYGYTF. The CDR3 DNA follows: TGTGCCAGCAGCGAATCGGGACAGAACTATGGCTACACCTTC.

This clonotype was counted ten times or more. The genes are TRBV20-1 and TRBJ1-1; 11 bases line up with TRBD1. Trimming removed 0 bases from V and 5 bases from J; junction bases left unmatched: 2. Germline V gives CDR1 DFQATT, CDR2 SNEGSKA (reference sequence). The CDR3 totals 14 residues. CDR3 sequence (DNA): TGCAGTGCTAGAGATGGGACAGGGGGTACTGAAGCTTTCTTT. Protein: CSARDGTGGTEAFF.

The chain combines TRBV7-2 with TRBJ2-5; 7 bases match TRBD2. The J call may be wrong; the DNA end is better matched by TRBJ2-1. Germline CDR1 and CDR2: SGHTA and FQGNSA. The CDR3 extends over 18 amino acids. CDR3 bases: TGTGCCAGCAGCCAAAATTCCCCTCTAGCGGACCCAGGCCATGAGCAGTTCTTC. Protein sequence: CASSQNSPLADPGHEQFF.

This chain joins TRBV7-9 and TRBJ2-1; 9 bases agree with TRBD1. The trim removed 5 bases at V and 5 bases at J, leaving 7 bases unmatched. The V gene's germline CDR1 is SEHNR and CDR2 FQNEAQ (reference sequence). The CDR3 has 15 amino acids. The CDR3 protein is CASSMAGTGNNEQFF. The DNA of the CDR3 is TGTGCCAGCAGCATGGCCGGGACAGGGAACAATGAGCAGTTCTTC.

The chain uses TRBV7-2 and TRBJ2-5; TRBD2 aligns across 11 bases. Germline-derived CDR1 and CDR2 are SGHTA and FQGNSA. This CDR3 is 15 amino acids long. Trimming at V came to 5 bases and at J to 3 bases, leaving 5 bases not matched to a gene. CDR3 coding DNA: TGTGCCAGCAGCGCCTATAGCGGGAGGGAAGAGACCCAGTACTTC. It encodes CASSAYSGREETQYF.

The V gene is TRBV5-1, the J gene TRBJ2-7; a weak D match, TRBD1 (5 bases). From germline, CDR1 is SGHRS and CDR2 YFSETQ. Trimming removed 0 bases from V and 8 bases from J, with 15 bases in between. The CDR3 spans 14 residues. In nucleotides, the CDR3 is TGCGCCAGCAGCTTGGGCGCTAATAGGGGCAAGCAGTACTTC. It encodes CASSLGANRGKQYF.

This clonotype was recorded at least ten times. The V and J genes are TRBV20-1 and TRBJ2-3; 7 bases match TRBD1. The CDR3 consists of 12 residues. Germline V lookup: CDR1 DFQATT, CDR2 SNEGSKA (reference sequence). V gave up 5 bases and J gave up 3 bases; unmatched junction bases: 2. CDR3 sequence (DNA): TGCAGTGCTTTACAGGGGACAGATACGCAGTATTTT. This sequence encodes CSALQGTDTQYF.

This clonotype was seen a few times. The rearrangement joins TRBV15 to TRBJ2-7, with 9 bases lining up with TRBD1. After removal of 3 bases from V and 5 bases from J, the junction contained 8 bases not matched to a gene. Germline values: CDR1 LNHNV, CDR2 YYDKDF (reference sequence). This CDR3 has 15 amino acids. CDR3 nucleotides: TGTGCCACCAGCAGTTCCCCGGGACAGGGTAACGAGCAGTACTTC. It translates to CATSSSPGQGNEQYF.

In regard to this clonotype: A junction end diverges from the germline sequence, so it may reflect a read error. The rearrangement joins TRBV2 to TRBJ2-1, with 11 nucleotides matching TRBD2. Germline CDR1 is SNHLY and CDR2 is FYNNEI. CDR3 length equals 15 residues. CDR3 amino acids: CASKNSGRGNKEQFF. CDR3 nucleotide sequence: TGTGCCAGCAAAAATAGCGGGAGGGGTAACAAGGAGCAGTTCTTC.

The chain employs TRBV12-3 or TRBV12-4 and TRBJ2-5; 8 bases match TRBD1. Matching the DNA end better, TRBJ2-7 makes the J call doubtful. The CDR3 has 12 residues. DNA for the CDR3: TGTGCCAGCAGTTTGGACAGGGACGAGCAGTACTTC. Amino acids: CASSLDRDEQYF.

As regards this clonotype: A much bigger clone sits one base away, suggesting this may be a read error. The chain's CDR3 is CAIRGSGASQETQYF. CDR3 nucleotide sequence: TGTGCCATCAGGGGCTCTGGGGCATCACAAGAGACCCAGTACTTC. The rearrangement joins TRBV10-3 to TRBJ2-5; a weak D match, TRBD1 (5 bases). This CDR3 spans 15 amino acids. Trimming took 6 bases from V and 2 from J, leaving 16 bases between them. In germline, CDR1 is ENHRY, CDR2 SYGVKD.

The table lists this clonotype with a few counts. J is TRBJ2-2 and V is TRBV4-1; 7 nucleotides match TRBD1. Unmatched junction bases numbered 3, after V lost 3 bases and J lost 2 bases. The CDR3 runs 15 residues. Looked up from germline, CDR1 is MGHRA and CDR2 is YSYEKL. The CDR3: CASSHRDRNTGELFF. The CDR3 nucleotides are TGCGCCAGCAGCCACCGGGACAGAAACACCGGGGAGCTGTTTTTT.

Ten or more counts support this clonotype. The chain links TRBV7-2 to TRBJ2-3; possibly TRBD2 for D (6 bases). The V end lost 5 bases, the J end lost 2 bases, and 14 bases lay between the germline ends. Germline V gene sequence: CDR1 SGHTA, CDR2 FQGNSA. CDR3 length: 15 amino acids. The CDR3 coding sequence is TGTGCCAGCAGCCAAACGGGCGGGGACACAGATACGCAGTATTTT. Translated, it gives CASSQTGGDTDTQYF.

This clonotype has ten or more counts. V is TRBV29-1 and J is TRBJ2-1; 7 nucleotides match TRBD1. CDR3 size: 13 residues. V lost 6 bases to trimming and J lost 5 bases; unmatched junction nucleotides: 7. Germline V gives CDR1 SQVTM, CDR2 ANQGSEA. In nucleotides, the CDR3 is TGCAGCGTGGCTAGACAGGGAAACAATGAGCAGTTCTTC. It codes for CSVARQGNNEQFF.

Concerning this clonotype itself: A much larger clone sits a single nucleotide away, making a read error possible. The V and J genes are TRBV14 and TRBJ2-1; D gene ambiguous. In germline, CDR1 is SGHDN, CDR2 FVKESK. The CDR3 spans 11 residues. The CDR3 loop is CTSSQYNEQFF. The CDR3 bases are TGTACCAGCAGCCAATACAATGAGCAGTTCTTC.

The chain couples TRBV18 to TRBJ2-7; the D gene is possibly TRBD1 (5 bases). This CDR3 region has 17 residues. Deletions cut 1 base from V and 4 bases from J, with 20 bases between. Germline CDR1 and CDR2: KGHSH and LQKENI. CDR3 sequence: CASSPRNALGAPYEQYF. The CDR3 coding sequence is TGTGCCAGCTCACCACGCAATGCGCTAGGGGCCCCTTACGAGCAGTACTTC.

V usage is TRBV5-1 and J usage is TRBJ2-3; D perhaps matches TRBD1 (5 bases). The CDR3 totals 15 residues. In germline, CDR1 is SGHRS, CDR2 YFSETQ. Trimming took 1 base from V and 1 from J, leaving 10 bases between them. The CDR3, as DNA: TGCGCCAGCAGCTTGTGGGGCGACGGCACAGATACGCAGTATTTT. This encodes CASSLWGDGTDTQYF.

The CDR3 coding sequence is TGCGCCAGCAGCCAAGATGATGTAGGCTACACCTTC. Translating gives CASSQDDVGYTF. This sequence joins TRBV4-1 and TRBJ1-2; no reliable D call. The CDR3 is 12 amino acids. V was cut by 0 bases and J by 8 bases, with 7 bases left in between. Germline CDR1 MGHRA, CDR2 YSYEKL.

This clonotype was detected only a few times. The gene calls are TRBV5-5 and TRBJ2-6; no clear D. Looked up from germline, CDR1 is SGHKS and CDR2 is YYEKEE (reference sequence). CDR3 size: 16 residues. V lost 2 bases, J lost 0 bases, and 9 bases lay in between. This chain's CDR3 is CASSFLGSSGANVLTF. The CDR3 nucleotides are TGTGCCAGCAGCTTTCTGGGTAGCTCTGGGGCCAACGTCCTGACTTTC.